The 25 T cell receptor beta chains presented below share a single source sample, sequenced in a study of cytomegalovirus exposure and HLA in healthy donors. Sequencing was performed with immunoSEQ multiplex PCR; in TCRdb, only in-frame clones are kept and a portion is missing. This table has some 140,000 clones, 80% to 90% appearing once. Sequenced input: PBMCs. Receptors originate from a woman aged 30 to 39 in good health and CMV-seropositive.

The chain carries TRBV5-1 and TRBJ2-5; perhaps TRBD2 as D (5 bases). Trimming shortened V by 4 bases and J by 5 bases, and 15 bases separated the two germline ends. The CDR3 contains 14 residues. Germline V gives CDR1 SGHRS, CDR2 YFSETQ. CDR3: CASSAEGLGETQYF. The CDR3 bases are TGCGCCAGCAGCGCAGAAGGACTGGGGGAGACCCAGTACTTC.

In this sample, this clone turned up a few times. The chain has TRBV4-2 and TRBJ1-5; D remains ambiguous. The V end lost 2 bases, the J end lost 3 bases, and 11 bases lay between the germline ends. CDR1 and CDR2 (germline): LGHNA, YNFKEQ. There are 15 residues in the CDR3. CDR3 DNA sequence: TGTGCCAGCAGCCAATTGTGGCAGTCCAATCAGCCCCAGCATTTT. Encoded protein: CASSQLWQSNQPQHF.

The chain combines TRBV7-8 with TRBJ1-1; D may be TRBD1 (5 bases). The ends were cut back, 2 bases at V and 3 bases at J, with 16 bases in the middle. Germline CDR1 SGHVS, CDR2 FQNEAQ. This CDR3 is 16 amino acids long. CDR3 coding DNA: TGTGCCAGCAGCTTAAATCTCGGGGGACGGGACACTGAAGCTTTCTTT. Its translation: CASSLNLGGRDTEAFF.

This chain joins TRBV28 and TRBJ2-7; 10 bases agree with TRBD2. The CDR3 loop spans 16 amino acids. With 5 bases clipped from V and 0 bases from J, the junction kept 7 bases outside the gene matches. Germline V gives CDR1 MDHEN, CDR2 SYDVKM. In nucleotides, the CDR3 is TGTGCCAGCAGTACAATAGGACTAGCGGACTCCTACGAGCAGTACTTC. Protein: CASSTIGLADSYEQYF. Variable domain in full (rest from reference TRBV28 and TRBJ2-7): DVKVTQSSRYLVKRTGEKVFLECVQDMDHENMFWYRQDPGLGLRLIYFSYDVKMKEKGDIPEGYSVSREKKERFSLILESASTNQTSMYLCASSTIGLADSYEQYFGPGTRLTVT.

The chain links TRBV5-6 to TRBJ2-5; 9 nucleotides agree with TRBD1. Trimming at V came to 2 bases and at J to 2 bases, leaving 4 bases not matched to a gene. CDR3 length: 15 amino acids. Germline loops: CDR1 SGHDT, CDR2 YYEEEE. In DNA, the CDR3 is TGTGCCAGCAGCTTACTAGACAGGGGGCAAGAGACCCAGTACTTC. Its translation: CASSLLDRGQETQYF. Complete variable domain (other parts from reference TRBV5-6 and TRBJ2-5): DAGVTQSPTHLIKTRGQQVTLRCSPKSGHDTVSWYQQALGQGPQFIFQYYEEEERQRGNFPDRFSGHQFPNYSSELNVNALLLGDSALYLCASSLLDRGQETQYFGPGTRLLVL.

The rearrangement links TRBV7-6 to TRBJ2-7; 9 bases are shared with TRBD2. The ends lost 6 bases at V and 0 bases at J; junction bases unmatched: 12. The V gene's germline CDR1 is SGHVS and CDR2 FNYEAQ. The CDR3 loop spans 17 amino acids. The CDR3 nucleotides read TGTGCCAGCAGTTACCGTGAGACTAGCGGATACTCCTACGAGCAGTACTTC. Encoded protein: CASSYRETSGYSYEQYF.

This clone appeared a single time. The chain combines TRBV4-1 with TRBJ1-5; D call uncertain. Trimming removed 4 bases from V and 5 bases from J, with 9 bases in between. Germline-derived CDR1 and CDR2 are MGHRA and YSYEKL. This CDR3 contains 13 residues. CDR3 sequence: CASSLTEDQPQHF. As DNA, the CDR3 is TGCGCCAGCAGCCTCACTGAGGATCAGCCCCAGCATTTT.

The chain is built from TRBV11-2 and TRBJ2-7, with a possible D match to TRBD2 (6 bases). CDR3 length: 17 amino acids. Germline V gene lookup returns CDR1 SGHAT and CDR2 FQNNGV. Trimming removed 7 bases from V and 6 bases from J, with 28 bases in between. The CDR3, as DNA: TGTGCCAGCACCTACCCCCCCGGGCGGGATAGGGTCGGCGAGCAGTACTTC. Translated: CASTYPPGRDRVGEQYF.

The genes are TRBV4-1 and TRBJ2-2; TRBD1 is a possible D gene (6 bases). Germline V gene sequence: CDR1 MGHRA, CDR2 YSYEKL. This CDR3 spans 15 amino acids. V was shortened by 6 bases and J by 9 bases, with 20 bases between the two germline ends. CDR3 sequence reads: CASRPHIDRIRELFF. CDR3 nucleotide sequence: TGCGCCAGCAGACCGCATATAGACAGGATACGGGAGCTGTTTTTT.

This clone came up once. This chain joins TRBV2 and TRBJ1-4; 7 nucleotides agree with TRBD1. The junction had 5 bases not matched to a gene; V was cut back by 7 bases and J by 0 bases. CDR1 is SNHLY, CDR2 FYNNEI, per germline. The CDR3 extends over 15 amino acids. Here the CDR3 DNA reads TGTGCCAGCACCGGGCAGGGGGCAACTAATGAAAAACTGTTTTTT. Protein sequence: CASTGQGATNEKLFF. The variable domain in full, completed from reference TRBV2 and TRBJ1-4, reads EPEVTQTPSHQVTQMGQEVILRCVPISNHLYFYWYRQILGQKVEFLVSFYNNEISEKSEIFDDQFSVERPDGSNFTLKIRSTKLEDSAMYFCASTGQGATNEKLFFGSGTQLSVL.

The V and J genes are TRBV6-1 and TRBJ2-6; D is uncertain. CDR3 length equals 16 residues. Per the germline V gene, CDR1 is MNHNS and CDR2 is SASEGT. Trimming took 4 bases from V and 1 from J, leaving 11 bases between them. CDR3 in amino acids: CASSVVVESGANVLTF. CDR3 in DNA: TGTGCCAGCAGTGTCGTGGTAGAGTCTGGGGCCAACGTCCTGACTTTC.

The genes are TRBV2 and TRBJ2-2; 8 positions match TRBD2. Trimming took 3 bases from V and 6 from J; bases not matched to a gene: 6. Germline V CDR1 and CDR2: SNHLY, FYNNEI. The CDR3 loop spans 15 amino acids. The CDR3 loop reads CASSETAGDAGELFF. CDR3 DNA: TGTGCCAGCAGTGAGACAGCGGGGGACGCCGGGGAGCTGTTTTTT.

CDR3 coding DNA: TGTGCCAGCACGGGGGGCACCGGGGAGCTGTTTTTT. Amino acids: CASTGGTGELFF. This chain links TRBV9 with TRBJ2-2; 7 nucleotides agree with TRBD2. J gave up 4 bases and V 6 bases, and 0 bases lay outside the gene matches. CDR3 length: 12 amino acids. The V gene's germline CDR1 is SGDLS and CDR2 YYNGEE.

This clone was seen a few times. The CDR3 loop is CASSLWVSGRGLNEQFF. In nucleotides, the CDR3 is TGTGCCAGCAGTTTATGGGTTAGCGGGAGGGGGTTAAATGAGCAGTTCTTC. This chain connects TRBV27 to TRBJ2-1, with 11 bases aligning to TRBD2. Looked up from germline, CDR1 is MNHEY and CDR2 is SMNVEV (reference sequence). The CDR3 contains 17 residues. With V trimmed by 1 base and J by 7 bases, 9 bases remained unmatched.

This chain uses TRBV13 with TRBJ1-2; D is uncertain. This CDR3 has 15 amino acids. Per germline, CDR1 PRHDT and CDR2 FYEKMQ (reference sequence). V lost 0 bases and J lost 1, with 9 bases in between. The CDR3: CASSLGRSVNYGYTF. The CDR3 bases are TGTGCCAGCAGCTTAGGCCGAAGCGTTAACTATGGCTACACCTTC.

This chain uses TRBV4-1 with TRBJ2-1; D call uncertain. This CDR3 comprises 16 residues. With 1 base removed from V and 0 bases from J, the gap between germline ends came to 10 bases. Germline V lookup: CDR1 MGHRA, CDR2 YSYEKL. The CDR3: CASSQVPRSSYNEQFF. The CDR3 coding sequence is TGCGCCAGCAGCCAAGTTCCGCGGAGCTCCTACAATGAGCAGTTCTTC.

The chain employs TRBV11-2 and TRBJ2-2; 9 bases agree with TRBD2. Germline V gene sequence: CDR1 SGHAT, CDR2 FQNNGV. The J segment lost 5 bases and the V segment lost 5 bases, leaving 6 bases of the junction unmatched. The CDR3 loop spans 15 amino acids. The DNA of the CDR3 is TGTGCCAGCAGCCTGATAGCGGGAGTAACCGGGGAGCTGTTTTTT. It codes for CASSLIAGVTGELFF.

J is TRBJ2-1 and V is TRBV4-1; a possible D gene is TRBD1 (6 bases). The ends were cut back, 4 bases at V and 10 bases at J, with 11 bases in the middle. This CDR3 has 12 amino acids. CDR1 is MGHRA, CDR2 YSYEKL, per germline. The CDR3 reads CASSRLQGEQFF. The CDR3 DNA is TGCGCCAGCAGCCGACTACAGGGAGAGCAGTTCTTC.

The V gene is TRBV28, the J gene TRBJ2-7; D is possibly TRBD2 (7 bases). The germline V gene encodes CDR1 MDHEN and CDR2 SYDVKM. Trimming took 7 bases from V and 0 from J, leaving 19 bases between them. The CDR3 covers 16 residues. As DNA, the CDR3 is TGTGCCAGCATCCCTTTGGGGGGGGCTAGCTCCTACGAGCAGTACTTC. Its protein is CASIPLGGASSYEQYF. The full variable domain, completed using reference TRBV28 and TRBJ2-7, is DVKVTQSSRYLVKRTGEKVFLECVQDMDHENMFWYRQDPGLGLRLIYFSYDVKMKEKGDIPEGYSVSREKKERFSLILESASTNQTSMYLCASIPLGGASSYEQYFGPGTRLTVT.

The rearrangement links TRBV2 to TRBJ1-4; weak D call: TRBD1 (5 bases). The CDR3 spans 16 residues. The ends were cut back, 0 bases at V and 5 bases at J, with 13 bases in the middle. Germline CDR1 reads SNHLY; CDR2 reads FYNNEI. The CDR3 spells CASSEARAGGNEKLFF. CDR3 DNA sequence: TGTGCCAGCAGTGAAGCGCGGGCGGGGGGGAATGAAAAACTGTTTTTT.

This clone has at least ten counts. This chain joins TRBV10-2 and TRBJ1-1; D gene ambiguous. This CDR3 region has 14 residues. Trimming stripped 0 bases from V and 1 base from J, with 6 bases between. Germline V CDR1 and CDR2: WSHSY, SAAADI. In nucleotides, the CDR3 is TGCGCCAGCAGTGAGTCGTCAGGGAACACTGAAGCTTTCTTT. Residues: CASSESSGNTEAFF.

V is TRBV28 and J is TRBJ2-7, with TRBD1 matching 11 bases. V lost 3 bases to trimming and J lost 6 bases; unmatched junction nucleotides: 7. The CDR3 consists of 15 residues. Germline CDR1 is MDHEN and CDR2 is SYDVKM. As DNA, the CDR3 is TGTGCCAGCAGTTTTTTCTGGACAGGGGGCGGCGAGCAGTACTTC. Amino acids: CASSFFWTGGGEQYF.

CDR3 sequence: CASSLGALTQYF. The DNA of the CDR3 is TGTGCCAGCAGCTTGGGAGCACTGACCCAGTACTTC. The genes are TRBV5-6 and TRBJ2-5, with D hard to call. The CDR3 extends over 12 amino acids. Germline V gene sequence: CDR1 SGHDT, CDR2 YYEEEE. Trimming stripped 0 bases from V and 7 bases from J, with 7 bases between.

This chain links TRBV29-1 with TRBJ2-3; tentatively, D is TRBD1 (5 bases). CDR1 SQVTM and CDR2 ANQGSEA come from the germline V gene. CDR3 length: 12 residues. V was pared by 7 bases and J by 3 bases, with 11 bases between. The CDR3 reads CSAGQQTDTQYF. The CDR3 DNA follows: TGCAGCGCCGGACAACAGACAGATACGCAGTATTTT.

V gene TRBV29-1 combines with J gene TRBJ2-2; D perhaps matches TRBD1 (7 bases). The V gene's germline CDR1 is SQVTM and CDR2 ANQGSEA. Trimming stripped 5 bases from V and 6 bases from J, with 16 bases between. The CDR3 totals 14 residues. The CDR3 nucleotides read TGCAGCGTTCGGGAGACAGGGTTCTCCGGGGAGCTGTTTTTT. Protein product: CSVRETGFSGELFF.